Following are 8 T cell receptor beta chains from one sample sequenced in a study of CD8 T cells in Susac syndrome. After extraction with the RNeasy kit, about 0.5 to 1 ug of the RNA was reverse transcribed using random hexamers. Via MiXCR, TCRdb re-called the immunoSEQ multiplex PCR reads, giving one row per CDR3 protein. The profile covers about 210,000 distinct CDR3 sequences, with about 94% appearing a single time and approximately 0.15% taken by the ten largest. Sequenced input: CD4+ T cells from PBMCs. The source of these receptors is a human donor with Susac syndrome.

The chain has TRBV6-2 or TRBV6-3 and TRBJ1-4; 8 positions match TRBD1. Germline lookup yields CDR1 MNHEY and CDR2 SVGEGT. Unmatched junction bases numbered 6, after V lost 5 bases and J lost 7 bases. This CDR3 spans 14 amino acids. Here the CDR3 reads CASSAGQGGEKLFF. The CDR3 nucleotides read TGTGCCAGCAGTGCCGGACAGGGAGGTGAAAAACTGTTTTTT.

This clonotype was found a few times. This chain uses TRBV12-3 or TRBV12-4 with TRBJ2-7; TRBD1 is a possible D gene (6 bases). This CDR3 has 11 residues. The V and J ends lost 4 bases and 6 bases respectively, with 7 bases between them. CDR3 bases: TGTGCCAGCAGTTCCAGGGGCGAGCAGTACTTC. It is translated as CASSSRGEQYF.

This chain links TRBV4-3 with TRBJ2-1, with D possibly matching TRBD2 (5 bases). The germline V gene encodes CDR1 LGHNA and CDR2 YSLEER. V was trimmed by 1 base and J by 0 bases, leaving 19 bases between them. CDR3 length: 19 residues. In DNA form, the CDR3 reads TGCGCCAGCAGCCAAGTGGTCACCCGGGGTGTAAGCTCCTACAATGAGCAGTTCTTC. Its translation: CASSQVVTRGVSSYNEQFF.

The V and J genes are TRBV12-3 or TRBV12-4 and TRBJ2-6; D gene unclear. Deletions cut 4 bases from V and 0 bases from J, with 4 bases between. This CDR3 spans 14 amino acids. CDR3 bases: TGTGCCAGCAGTTCAACCTCTGGGGCCAACGTCCTGACTTTC. It codes for CASSSTSGANVLTF.

The V call is TRBV29-1, the J call TRBJ1-2; no definite D call. V was clipped by 2 bases and J by 5 bases, with 9 bases between them. Germline V lookup: CDR1 SQVTM, CDR2 ANQGSEA. The CDR3 is made up of 12 amino acids. Written as DNA, the CDR3 is TGCAGCGTTGAAACCGGGGAGTATGGCTACACCTTC. As protein: CSVETGEYGYTF.

The rearrangement uses TRBV6-6 and TRBJ2-2, with D unresolved. This CDR3 spans 15 amino acids. V was shortened by 6 bases and J by 4 bases, with 15 bases between the two germline ends. From germline, CDR1 is MNHNY and CDR2 SVGAGI (reference sequence). The CDR3 loop is CASSLMERLTGELFF. The DNA for the CDR3 is TGTGCCAGCAGCCTAATGGAACGACTCACCGGGGAGCTGTTTTTT.

The chain has TRBV24-1 and TRBJ2-2; D is ambiguous. Trimming stripped 4 bases from V and 0 bases from J, with 5 bases between. Per germline, CDR1 KGHDR and CDR2 SFDVKD. This CDR3 spans 14 amino acids. The CDR3 loop is CATSDATNTGELFF. The CDR3 coding sequence is TGTGCCACCAGTGACGCCACGAACACCGGGGAGCTGTTTTTT.

The chain combines TRBV10-3 with TRBJ2-2, with 7 bases matching TRBD1. The V and J ends lost 4 bases and 3 bases, in that order; junction bases with no gene match: 5. Per the germline V gene, CDR1 is ENHRY and CDR2 is SYGVKD. The length of the CDR3 is 15 residues. CDR3 DNA: TGTGCCATCAGTGGTTGGACAGGAGACACCGGGGAGCTGTTTTTT. Its translation: CAISGWTGDTGELFF.